This T cell receptor beta chain originates from a study of control samples from healthy donors and cancer patients. CDR1 is MNHEY, CDR2 SVGEGT, per germline. The CDR3 loop spans 12 amino acids. V lost 6 bases and J lost 15, with 18 bases in between. Sequencing used immunoSEQ multiplex PCR; TCRdb keeps in-frame clones, though not all of them. The data hold 90,000 to 130,000 clones, with 70% to 85% observed a single time. Sequenced: blood. The gene calls are TRBV6-2 or TRBV6-3 and TRBJ2-1, with D perhaps TRBD1 (5 bases). The clonotype comes from a man aged 18-30 years in good health. The DNA for the CDR3 is TGTGCCAGCAGCTCCGGAAAGGGGCGCCGGTTCTTC. Residues: CASSSGKGRRFF.